This T cell receptor beta chain was documented in a study of blood T cell repertoires in COVID-19. Study details: COVID-19 samples, acute and convalescent, were from the United States, Italy and Spain. T cells, B-cell-depleted T cells, or PBMCs provided the cDNA or gDNA that served as material.

The assay was immunoSEQ multiplex PCR, and TCRdb's table has in-frame clones only and misses some. Of about 220,000 clones listed, 75% to 90% are singletons. This CDR3 has 18 residues. CDR1 MNHEY and CDR2 SMNVEV come from the germline V gene (reference sequence). V shed 5 bases and J shed 4 bases, with 21 bases lying between them. The source is a human donor in a cohort sampled during active COVID-19. The genes are TRBV27 and TRBJ2-6, with a tentative D call TRBD2 (7 bases). The sample consisted of peripheral blood. Here the CDR3 reads CASSPYGGALAGANVLTF. CDR3 coding DNA: TGTGCCAGCAGTCCCTATGGGGGGGCCCTCGCCGGGGCCAACGTCCTGACTTTC.